Listed below are T cell receptor beta chains from one sample, sequenced in a study of tumor and adjacent non-tumor tissue in lung cancer. TCRdb processed the multiplex PCR reads anew with MiXCR; each CDR3 protein has one entry. The sample carries fewer than 100,000 distinct CDR3 sequences, over 55% recorded once. The sequenced material came from lung tumor tissue. All receptors derive from a woman aged 40 to 50 with non-small cell lung cancer. The CDR3 runs from the conserved cysteine through the conserved F or W. D genes are given only for firm matches. Only some rows state a clone size, as once, few, many or a class for expanded clones.

V gene: TRBV4-1
J gene: TRBJ1-5
D gene: NA
clone size: NA
CDR3 DNA: TGCGCCACCAGCCAAGATCTAATGGGGGTCGGCCGCAATCAGCCCCAGCATTTT
CDR3 protein: CATSQDLMGVGRNQPQHF

V gene: TRBV12-3/TRBV12-4
J gene: TRBJ2-5
D gene: TRBD2
clone size: NA
CDR3 DNA: TGTGGCAGCAGGCAAACTACTAGCGGGAGGGTTCTGGCGAGAGACCAGTACTTC
CDR3 protein: CGSRQTTSGRVLARDQYF

V gene: TRBV6-5
J gene: TRBJ2-5
D gene: NA
clone size: NA
CDR3 DNA: TGTGCCAGGAGTTACGGGGTAGCCCAAGAGACCCAGTACTTC
CDR3 protein: CARSYGVAQETQYF

V gene: TRBV11-2
J gene: TRBJ2-1
D gene: NA
clone size: few
CDR3 DNA: TGTGCCAGTAGCTCCGACGCCGGCGTTGAGCAGTTCTTC
CDR3 protein: CASSSDAGVEQFF

V gene: TRBV11-2
J gene: TRBJ2-1
D gene: TRBD2
clone size: NA
CDR3 DNA: TGTGCCAGCAGTCCCAGTGGGGGGGGGGGACATGAGCAGTTCTTC
CDR3 protein: CASSPSGGGGHEQFF

V gene: TRBV11-3
J gene: TRBJ1-1
D gene: NA
clone size: NA
CDR3 DNA: TGTCTCAGCAGCCCCGACTTTGGGGAAGCTTTCTTT
CDR3 protein: CLSSPDFGEAFF

V gene: TRBV20-1
J gene: TRBJ2-7
D gene: NA
clone size: NA
CDR3 DNA: TGCAGTGCTAGAGATTGGATGTCGCTGAGCTACAAGCAGCACTTC
CDR3 protein: CSARDWMSLSYKQHF

V gene: TRBV6-5
J gene: TRBJ1-5
D gene: TRBD1
clone size: many
CDR3 DNA: TGTGCCAGCAGTTATACACCCGACAGGGGTCCCCAGCATTTT
CDR3 protein: CASSYTPDRGPQHF

V gene: TRBV11-3
J gene: TRBJ2-1
D gene: TRBD2
clone size: NA
CDR3 DNA: TGTGCCAGCAGCTCAGGGACTAGCTCCTATAATGATCAGTTCTTC
CDR3 protein: CASSSGTSSYNDQFF

V gene: TRBV11-2
J gene: TRBJ2-1
D gene: NA
clone size: NA
CDR3 DNA: TGTGCCAGCAGCCTGGGACCGGCAACCTACAGTGAGCATTTCTTC
CDR3 protein: CASSLGPATYSEHFF

V gene: TRBV5-1
J gene: TRBJ1-5
D gene: NA
clone size: NA
CDR3 DNA: TGCGCCAGCAGCTGGGGGCTAGGGAGCAATCGGTCCCAGCATTTT
CDR3 protein: CASSWGLGSNRSQHF

V gene: TRBV11-2
J gene: TRBJ2-7
D gene: TRBD2
clone size: NA
CDR3 DNA: TGTACCAGCGGGAACTCCTCTTACGAGCAGTACTTC
CDR3 protein: CTSGNSSYEQYF

V gene: TRBV7-9
J gene: TRBJ2-3
D gene: TRBD2
clone size: NA
CDR3 DNA: TGTGCCAGCATCTTAGCGAGCGGGGGTCGGGATACGCAGTATTTT
CDR3 protein: CASILASGGRDTQYF

V gene: TRBV5-4
J gene: TRBJ2-1
D gene: TRBD2
clone size: NA
CDR3 DNA: TGTGCCAGCAGCACGACTAGCAATGGGCAGTTCTTT
CDR3 protein: CASSTTSNGQFF

V gene: TRBV7-8
J gene: TRBJ2-2
D gene: NA
clone size: NA
CDR3 DNA: TGTGCCAACAGCTACAAGATCGGGGAGCAGTTTTTT
CDR3 protein: CANSYKIGEQFF

V gene: TRBV20-1
J gene: TRBJ2-5
D gene: TRBD2
clone size: NA
CDR3 DNA: TGCAGTGCTAGAGGGGGGGGGACTAGCGGCCTCCTCCAAGAGACCCAGTACTTC
CDR3 protein: CSARGGGTSGLLQETQYF

V gene: TRBV4-1
J gene: TRBJ1-2
D gene: NA
clone size: once
CDR3 DNA: TGCGCCAGCGGCCAAGTTTCCAGGGAACGTCGAGGCTACAACTTC
CDR3 protein: CASGQVSRERRGYNF

V gene: TRBV24-1
J gene: TRBJ2-1
D gene: TRBD1
clone size: NA
CDR3 DNA: TGTGCCACCAGTAAGGGACAGGGGTGGAATGACCAGTTCTTC
CDR3 protein: CATSKGQGWNDQFF

V gene: TRBV18
J gene: TRBJ1-6
D gene: TRBD1
clone size: NA
CDR3 DNA: TGTGCCAGTTCACCCCCGGGACAGGGCTCTTTACCCCTCCACTTT
CDR3 protein: CASSPPGQGSLPLHF

V gene: TRBV11-2
J gene: TRBJ2-6
D gene: NA
clone size: NA
CDR3 DNA: TGTGTCAGCAATCCGAACTTGAAGGGCTCTGGGGCCAACGTCCTGACTTTC
CDR3 protein: CVSNPNLKGSGANVLTF

V gene: TRBV11-2
J gene: TRBJ2-5
D gene: NA
clone size: NA
CDR3 DNA: TGTGCTAGCAGCCTAGTTGGGCGGTGGGCCCAAGAGACCCAGTACTTC
CDR3 protein: CASSLVGRWAQETQYF

V gene: TRBV11-2
J gene: TRBJ2-2
D gene: NA
clone size: NA
CDR3 DNA: TGTACCAGTAGCTTTTCGAACACCGGGGAGCTATTATTT
CDR3 protein: CTSSFSNTGELLF

V gene: TRBV10-3
J gene: TRBJ2-3
D gene: NA
clone size: NA
CDR3 DNA: TGTGCCACCAATGAGTCTAAGGGTGCAGATACGCAGTATTTT
CDR3 protein: CATNESKGADTQYF

V gene: TRBV6-1
J gene: TRBJ2-3
D gene: NA
clone size: once
CDR3 DNA: TGTGCCCGCAGTCCGACTGTCACAGATACGCAGTATTTT
CDR3 protein: CARSPTVTDTQYF

V gene: TRBV11-2
J gene: TRBJ2-7
D gene: NA
clone size: NA
CDR3 DNA: TGTGCCGGCAGCTTAATCCTCAGGGCCCCCTACGAGCAGTACTTC
CDR3 protein: CAGSLILRAPYEQYF

V gene: TRBV11-3
J gene: TRBJ2-5
D gene: NA
clone size: NA
CDR3 DNA: TGTGCCAGCTGTCGGGAGACCCAAGAGACCCAGTACTTC
CDR3 protein: CASCRETQETQYF

V gene: TRBV20-1
J gene: TRBJ1-5
D gene: NA
clone size: NA
CDR3 DNA: TGCAGTGCTCGCCCGGGACGCCAAAGTAGCAATCAGTCCCAGCATTTT
CDR3 protein: CSARPGRQSSNQSQHF

V gene: TRBV12-3/TRBV12-4
J gene: TRBJ1-5
D gene: NA
clone size: NA
CDR3 DNA: TGTGCCAGCAGTTATTTGGGGATCAATCAGCCCAAGCATTTT
CDR3 protein: CASSYLGINQPKHF

V gene: TRBV6-5
J gene: TRBJ2-2
D gene: NA
clone size: NA
CDR3 DNA: TGTGCCAGCAATCGCAGTCGGACAGCGAACACCGGGGAGCTGTTTTTT
CDR3 protein: CASNRSRTANTGELFF

V gene: TRBV10-1
J gene: TRBJ2-2
D gene: NA
clone size: NA
CDR3 DNA: TGCGCCAGTAGTGAACACTGGACTGACACCGGGGAGCTGTTTTTT
CDR3 protein: CASSEHWTDTGELFF

V gene: TRBV2
J gene: TRBJ2-4
D gene: NA
clone size: NA
CDR3 DNA: TGTGCCAGCAGTGAAGACTGGGGAAAAGCCAAAAACATTCAGTACTTC
CDR3 protein: CASSEDWGKAKNIQYF

V gene: TRBV6-5
J gene: TRBJ1-5
D gene: NA
clone size: many
CDR3 DNA: TGTGCCAGCAGTTACAGGGAGGGTCAGCCCCAGCATTTT
CDR3 protein: CASSYREGQPQHF

V gene: TRBV29-1
J gene: TRBJ2-1
D gene: NA
clone size: NA
CDR3 DNA: TGTAGCGTTACTAGACTAGTTAACTCCAATGAGCAGTTCTTC
CDR3 protein: CSVTRLVNSNEQFF

V gene: TRBV6-5
J gene: TRBJ2-2
D gene: TRBD1
clone size: NA
CDR3 DNA: TGTGCCAGCAGTTACCTGGGACAGGTGAGCACCGGGGAGCTGTTTTTT
CDR3 protein: CASSYLGQVSTGELFF

V gene: TRBV6-6
J gene: TRBJ2-3
D gene: NA
clone size: NA
CDR3 DNA: TGTGCCGCCTACTTGCGGGATGTGGGTGACACAGATACGCAGTATTTT
CDR3 protein: CAAYLRDVGDTDTQYF

V gene: TRBV11-2
J gene: TRBJ1-4
D gene: NA
clone size: NA
CDR3 DNA: TGTGCCAGCAGCCTTCAGGGCCAGGTGCCGAGCGAAGAACTGTTTTTT
CDR3 protein: CASSLQGQVPSEELFF

V gene: TRBV5-1
J gene: TRBJ2-6
D gene: TRBD1
clone size: NA
CDR3 DNA: TGCGCCAGCATAGAGGGGACAGGGATTTTTGTAAGTGGGGCCAACGTCCTGACTTTC
CDR3 protein: CASIEGTGIFVSGANVLTF

V gene: TRBV6-1
J gene: TRBJ2-5
D gene: TRBD2
clone size: NA
CDR3 DNA: TGTGTCAGCAGTCTTTCTAGCGGGGGGCAAGAGACCCAGTACTTT
CDR3 protein: CVSSLSSGGQETQYF

V gene: TRBV7-3
J gene: TRBJ2-1
D gene: NA
clone size: NA
CDR3 DNA: TGTGCCAGCAGCGCGACTAGTTCCAATGAGCAGTTCTTC
CDR3 protein: CASSATSSNEQFF

V gene: TRBV6-6
J gene: TRBJ2-2
D gene: TRBD1
clone size: NA
CDR3 DNA: TGTACCAGCAAGGCGGGACAGGGTACCACCGGTGAGCTGTTTTTT
CDR3 protein: CTSKAGQGTTGELFF

V gene: TRBV6-6
J gene: TRBJ2-7
D gene: NA
clone size: NA
CDR3 DNA: TGTGCCAGTACCCTGGGGGGGCCCTACCCCGAGCAGTACTTC
CDR3 protein: CASTLGGPYPEQYF

V gene: TRBV7-9
J gene: TRBJ1-2
D gene: NA
clone size: NA
CDR3 DNA: TGTGCCAGCAGCTTAGGGAACAGGGTTCTCGGCTACACCTTC
CDR3 protein: CASSLGNRVLGYTF

V gene: TRBV29-1
J gene: TRBJ2-1
D gene: NA
clone size: many
CDR3 DNA: TGCAGCGTTGCGACAGGTAGCTCCTACAATGAGCAGTTCTTC
CDR3 protein: CSVATGSSYNEQFF

V gene: TRBV5-1
J gene: TRBJ2-1
D gene: NA
clone size: NA
CDR3 DNA: TGCGCCAGCAGCTTGGTGGCAGGGGGGCACAATGACCAGTTCTTC
CDR3 protein: CASSLVAGGHNDQFF

V gene: TRBV6-1
J gene: TRBJ2-7
D gene: TRBD1
clone size: NA
CDR3 DNA: TGTGCCAGCAAAAGGACAGGGCACGGGCAGTACTTC
CDR3 protein: CASKRTGHGQYF

V gene: TRBV10-2
J gene: TRBJ2-5
D gene: NA
clone size: NA
CDR3 DNA: TGCGCCAGCAGTCGGGACCCCCAAGAGACTCAGTGCTTC
CDR3 protein: CASSRDPQETQCF

V gene: TRBV11-2
J gene: TRBJ1-2
D gene: NA
clone size: NA
CDR3 DNA: TGTGCCAGCAGCCCGCGATCACGAAATACTTACTACACCTTC
CDR3 protein: CASSPRSRNTYYTF

V gene: TRBV29-1
J gene: TRBJ1-2
D gene: TRBD1
clone size: medium-sized
CDR3 DNA: TGCAGCGTCGGGACAGGGGCGAAGGGCTACACCTTC
CDR3 protein: CSVGTGAKGYTF

V gene: TRBV11-1
J gene: TRBJ2-7
D gene: TRBD2
clone size: few
CDR3 DNA: TGTGCCAGCAGCATCGGGACTAGCGGGTTATCCTGCGAGCAATACTTC
CDR3 protein: CASSIGTSGLSCEQYF